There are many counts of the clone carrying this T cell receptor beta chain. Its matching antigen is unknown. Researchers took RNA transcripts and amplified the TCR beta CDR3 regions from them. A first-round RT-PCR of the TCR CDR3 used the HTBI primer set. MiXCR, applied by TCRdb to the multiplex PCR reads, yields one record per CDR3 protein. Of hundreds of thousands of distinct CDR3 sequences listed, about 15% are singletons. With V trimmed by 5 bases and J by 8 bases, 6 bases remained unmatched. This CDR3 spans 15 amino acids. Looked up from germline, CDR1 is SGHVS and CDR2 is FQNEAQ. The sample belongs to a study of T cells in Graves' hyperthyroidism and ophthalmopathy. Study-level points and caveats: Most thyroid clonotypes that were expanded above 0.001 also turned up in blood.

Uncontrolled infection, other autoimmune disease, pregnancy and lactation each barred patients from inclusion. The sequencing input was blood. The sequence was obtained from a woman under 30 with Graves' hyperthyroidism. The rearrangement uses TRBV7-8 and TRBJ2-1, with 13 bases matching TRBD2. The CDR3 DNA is TGTGCCAGCAGCCGCGGACTAGCGGGAGTCTATGAGCAGTTCTTC. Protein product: CASSRGLAGVYEQFF.